This TCR beta chain was observed in a study of blood T cells in healthy people across ages. For the study at large: Template-switching capture recovered about one barcoded beta molecule per two T cells. Findings and limits, study-wide: Compared with aged donors, long-lived donors showed fewer expanded clones, suggesting selection.

A word on this clonotype: Its antigen is undetermined.

For the second PCR, which ran for roughly 7 to 11 cycles, a sample-barcoded 5' primer and a J-beta primer mix were used. The authors tagged each cDNA molecule using a template-switch adaptor with 12 random nucleotides. TCRdb re-analysed the 5' RACE reads in MiXCR, keeping a single row per CDR3 protein. The table lists about 1.8 million distinct CDR3 sequences, less than 50% of them singletons. The donors, aged roughly 6 to 95, were healthy Caucasians from Russia. V lost 7 bases to trimming and J lost 6 bases, with 13 bases between them. This CDR3 comprises 13 residues. Germline-derived CDR1 and CDR2 are SGHTA and FQGNSA.

Input material: blood. The TCR comes from a woman in her thirties or forties in good health. The chain has TRBV7-2 and TRBJ1-5, with D possibly TRBD1 on 5 matching bases. The CDR3: CASTSGVAQPQHF. The CDR3 DNA sequence: TGTGCCAGCACCTCGGGGGTGGCTCAGCCCCAGCATTTT.